These T cell receptor beta chains were read from a single sample in a study of monozygotic twins with inflammatory bowel disease. One entry per CDR3 protein, without DNA, is what TCRdb gives after re-calling the 5' RACE reads. The sample shows 350,000 to 400,000 distinct CDR3 sequences, and approximately 2.4% sits with its ten largest clones. The specimen was blood. Receptors were obtained from a human donor with ulcerative colitis or Crohn's disease, or a healthy co-twin of an affected twin (not recorded which). CDR3s include the opening cysteine and the closing phenylalanine or tryptophan. Each record gives: V gene, J gene, CDR3 protein.

TRBV24-1	TRBJ2-1	CATSDSTGMSPNEQFF
TRBV5-1	TRBJ2-5	CASSWNNRDGETQYF
TRBV12-3/TRBV12-4	TRBJ1-2	CASSLRTFGGYTF
TRBV6-2/TRBV6-3	TRBJ1-2	CASSYSDRGQWYGYTF
TRBV12-3/TRBV12-4	TRBJ1-1	CASSLENRGTSANTEAFF
TRBV7-9	TRBJ2-1	CASSLEGISPSQFF
TRBV20-1	TRBJ2-7	CSAYRQGRSSYEQYF
TRBV20-1	TRBJ2-1	CSARAPHGGGYNEQFF
TRBV10-2	TRBJ2-3	CASSEPVGSTDTQYF
TRBV6-1	TRBJ2-5	CASRQGQGFGETQYF
TRBV12-3/TRBV12-4	TRBJ2-6	CASSLRGPISGANVLTF
TRBV4-3	TRBJ2-7	CASSQGDRDSGYEQYF
TRBV24-1	TRBJ2-5	CATRQGGRETQYF
TRBV4-1	TRBJ2-7	CASSQPVDGGSYEQYF
TRBV11-2	TRBJ1-2	CASSLDRGGYYGYTF
TRBV7-3	TRBJ1-4	CASSLELGRRLFF
TRBV5-5	TRBJ2-7	CASSLDLGTLQYF
TRBV18	TRBJ2-3	CASSPLFIRGPRLGTDTQYF
TRBV25-1	TRBJ2-5	CASSESGDRKETQYF
TRBV27	TRBJ2-7	CASSLKTGMGVREQYF
TRBV15	TRBJ2-7	CATSRTGSAYEQYF
TRBV20-1	TRBJ2-7	CSAAGGRGYEQYF
TRBV4-2	TRBJ2-5	CASSPLGRGETQYF
TRBV2	TRBJ2-7	CASFPVAGSSYEQYF
TRBV20-1	TRBJ2-3	CSAPDRGGPDTQYF
TRBV30	TRBJ2-7	CAWSQRGLSVEQYF
TRBV6-1	TRBJ1-2	CASSVGLDSSNYGYTF
TRBV7-6	TRBJ2-1	CASAGGPDNEQFF
TRBV7-8	TRBJ2-6	CASSSIGAGANVLTF
TRBV11-2	TRBJ2-7	CASSNSPGLAGEDEQYF
TRBV7-2	TRBJ2-5	CASSLGVQTQYF
TRBV13	TRBJ1-2	CASSSFGGFYGYTF
TRBV7-9	TRBJ2-3	CASSLDPGQGPDTQYF
TRBV6-2/TRBV6-3	TRBJ2-7	CASSYSNWQPDEQYF
TRBV6-5	TRBJ1-1	CASSYGIGGRGTEAFF
TRBV15	TRBJ2-2	CATSRALQGRNTGELFF
TRBV5-1	TRBJ2-3	CASSFRTSGVTDTQYF
TRBV21-1	TRBJ2-5	CASSKEETQYF
TRBV19	TRBJ1-2	CASREQGRLNYGYTF
TRBV27	TRBJ1-6	CASSPVSINSPLHF
TRBV5-4	TRBJ2-1	CASSLFGTGRDEQFF
TRBV7-3	TRBJ2-3	CASSLNRLVTATDTQYF
TRBV5-1	TRBJ1-1	CASDIGDGRSTEAFF
TRBV10-3	TRBJ2-5	CAISPVGDREETQYF
TRBV7-3	TRBJ2-1	CASSGGLALGDEQFF
TRBV4-1	TRBJ2-2	CASKSGGPLNTGELFF
TRBV7-9	TRBJ1-2	CASSLSSGGYGYTF
TRBV6-2/TRBV6-3	TRBJ2-2	CASSSTGTGGFGELFF
TRBV4-2	TRBJ2-7	CASTPSREGSYEQYF
TRBV7-6	TRBJ2-2	CASSSDRSPTGELFF
TRBV7-2	TRBJ1-1	CASSVGQMNTEAFF
TRBV2	TRBJ2-7	CASSARGRGLTSGEQYF
TRBV5-8	TRBJ2-2	CASSPRDTNTGELFF
TRBV7-2	TRBJ2-5	CASSLVGAGGPQETQYF
TRBV5-1	TRBJ2-1	CASSPVPGLAGDYNEQFF
TRBV5-1	TRBJ2-5	CASSPRYRDTEETQYF
TRBV28	TRBJ2-7	CASSFRGVSSYEQYF
TRBV3-1	TRBJ1-6	CASAARTGGGYNSPLHF
TRBV7-9	TRBJ2-6	CASSRDRSSGANVLTF
TRBV12-3/TRBV12-4	TRBJ1-5	CASSLSGGLNQPQHF